These T cell receptor beta chains were read from a single sample in a study of shared clonotypes between healthy human individuals. Sequenced by immunoSEQ multiplex PCR; TCRdb stores in-frame clones only, minus some. The table has around 1.5 million clones, 95% to 99% seen once; the top ten hold around 0.47%. The sample consisted of naive CD4+ T cells sorted from blood. These receptors came from a man younger than 45 in good health. The CDR3 runs from the conserved cysteine through the conserved F or W.

TRBV11-3 CASSLYSGNSYEQYF
TRBV6-4 CASSEGRGDYGYTF
TRBV5-5 CASSLEASGPEHNEQFF
TRBV9 CASSVTGTFPYGYTF
TRBV18 CASSPARQGQETQYF
TRBV5-1 CASRHPLAGGRGMADTQYF
TRBV18 CASSPPGLAGAADTQYF
TRBV2 CASSYEYQETQYF
TRBV28 CASTPRVLAGFNEQFF
TRBV11-2 CASSLSARYNEQFF
TRBV7-9 CASSLSPVGGRSYEQYF
TRBV29-1 CSARPQGSRRETQYF
TRBV29-1 CSVESYYEQYF
TRBV29-1 CSVGWGQEETQYF